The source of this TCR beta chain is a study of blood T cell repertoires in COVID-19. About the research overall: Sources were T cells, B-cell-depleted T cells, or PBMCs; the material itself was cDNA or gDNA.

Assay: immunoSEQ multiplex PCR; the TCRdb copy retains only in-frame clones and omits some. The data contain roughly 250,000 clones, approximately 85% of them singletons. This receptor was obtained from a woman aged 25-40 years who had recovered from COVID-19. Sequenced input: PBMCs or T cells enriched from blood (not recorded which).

CDR3: CASSFRDRGYEQYF. CDR3 nucleotides: TGCGCCAGCAGCTTTAGGGACAGAGGCTACGAGCAGTACTTC. The chain carries TRBV5-1 and TRBJ2-7; TRBD1 aligns across 7 bases. The V gene's germline CDR1 is SGHRS and CDR2 YFSETQ. The CDR3 is made up of 14 amino acids. The V segment lost 2 bases and the J segment 3 bases; nucleotides outside the gene matches: 5.